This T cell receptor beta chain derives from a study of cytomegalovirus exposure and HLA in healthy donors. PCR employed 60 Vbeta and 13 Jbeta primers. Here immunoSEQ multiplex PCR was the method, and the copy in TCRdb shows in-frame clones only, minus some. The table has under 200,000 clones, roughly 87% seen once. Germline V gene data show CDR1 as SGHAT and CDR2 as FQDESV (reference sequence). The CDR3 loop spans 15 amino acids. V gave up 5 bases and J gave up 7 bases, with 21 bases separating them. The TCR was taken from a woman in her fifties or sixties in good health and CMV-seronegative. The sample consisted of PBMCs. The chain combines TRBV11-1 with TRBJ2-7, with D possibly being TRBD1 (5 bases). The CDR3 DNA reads TGTGCCAGCAGCAAAGACCGTCACAGGTCACAAGAGCAGTACTTC. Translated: CASSKDRHRSQEQYF. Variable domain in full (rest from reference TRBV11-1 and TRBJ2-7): EAEVAQSPRYKITEKSQAVAFWCDPISGHATLYWYRQILGQGPELLVQFQDESVVDDSQLPKDRFSAERLKGVDSTLKIQPAELGDSAMYLCASSKDRHRSQEQYFGPGTRLTVT.